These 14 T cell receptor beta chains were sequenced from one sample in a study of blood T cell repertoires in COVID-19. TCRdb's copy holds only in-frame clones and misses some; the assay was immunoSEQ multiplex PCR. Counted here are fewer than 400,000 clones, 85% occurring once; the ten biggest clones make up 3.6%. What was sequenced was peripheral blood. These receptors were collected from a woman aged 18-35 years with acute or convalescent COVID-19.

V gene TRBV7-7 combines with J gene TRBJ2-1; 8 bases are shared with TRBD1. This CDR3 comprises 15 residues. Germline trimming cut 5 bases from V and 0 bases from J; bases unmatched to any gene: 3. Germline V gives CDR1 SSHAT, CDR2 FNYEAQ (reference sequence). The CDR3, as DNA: TGTGCCAGCAGCCCGGACAGGGCCTCCTACAATGAGCAGTTCTTC. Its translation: CASSPDRASYNEQFF.

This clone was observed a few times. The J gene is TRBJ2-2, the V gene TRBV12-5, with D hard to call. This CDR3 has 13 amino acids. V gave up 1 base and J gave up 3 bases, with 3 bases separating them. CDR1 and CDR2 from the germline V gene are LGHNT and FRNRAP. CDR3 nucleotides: TGTGCTAGTGGTTTGGCTTACACCGGGGAGCTGTTTTTT. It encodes CASGLAYTGELFF. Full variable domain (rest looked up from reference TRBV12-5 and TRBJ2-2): DARVTQTPRHKVTEMGQEVTMRCQPILGHNTVFWYRQTMMQGLELLAYFRNRAPLDDSGMPKDRFSAEMPDATLATLKIQPSEPRDSAVYFCASGLAYTGELFFGEGSRLTVL.

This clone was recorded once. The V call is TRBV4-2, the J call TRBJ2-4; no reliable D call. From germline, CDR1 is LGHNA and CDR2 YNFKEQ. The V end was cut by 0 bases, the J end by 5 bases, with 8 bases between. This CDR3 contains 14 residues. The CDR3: CASSQDLTQNIQYF. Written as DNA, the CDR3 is TGTGCCAGCAGCCAAGATCTAACCCAAAACATTCAGTACTTC.

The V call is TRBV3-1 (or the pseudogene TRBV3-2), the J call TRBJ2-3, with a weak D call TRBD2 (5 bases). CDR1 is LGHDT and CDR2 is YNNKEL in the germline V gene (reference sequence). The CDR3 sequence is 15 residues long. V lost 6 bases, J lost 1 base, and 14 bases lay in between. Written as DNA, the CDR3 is TGTGCCAGCAGTGACGGAGGTGGGGGCACAGATACGCAGTATTTT. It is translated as CASSDGGGGTDTQYF.

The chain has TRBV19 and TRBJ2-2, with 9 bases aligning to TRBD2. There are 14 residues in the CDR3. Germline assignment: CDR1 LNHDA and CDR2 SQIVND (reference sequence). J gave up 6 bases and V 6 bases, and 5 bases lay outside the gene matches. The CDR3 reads CASSNGLASGELFF. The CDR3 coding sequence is TGTGCCAGTAGCAACGGACTAGCGTCCGGGGAGCTGTTTTTT.

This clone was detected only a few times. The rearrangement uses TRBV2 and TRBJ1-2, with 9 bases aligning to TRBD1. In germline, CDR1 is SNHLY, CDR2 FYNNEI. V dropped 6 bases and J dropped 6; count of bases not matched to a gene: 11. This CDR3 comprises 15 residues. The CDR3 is CASRDRDRVFDGYTF. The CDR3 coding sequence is TGTGCCAGCAGGGACCGGGACAGGGTTTTCGATGGCTACACCTTC.

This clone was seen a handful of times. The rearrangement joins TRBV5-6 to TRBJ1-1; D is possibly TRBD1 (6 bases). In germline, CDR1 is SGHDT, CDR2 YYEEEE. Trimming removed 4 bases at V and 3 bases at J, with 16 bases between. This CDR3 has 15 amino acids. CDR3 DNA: TGTGCCAGCAGCCTATGGACAGATGCCTACACTGAAGCTTTCTTT. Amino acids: CASSLWTDAYTEAFF. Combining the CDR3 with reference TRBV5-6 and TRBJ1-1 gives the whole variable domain DAGVTQSPTHLIKTRGQQVTLRCSPKSGHDTVSWYQQALGQGPQFIFQYYEEEERQRGNFPDRFSGHQFPNYSSELNVNALLLGDSALYLCASSLWTDAYTEAFFGQGTRLTVV.

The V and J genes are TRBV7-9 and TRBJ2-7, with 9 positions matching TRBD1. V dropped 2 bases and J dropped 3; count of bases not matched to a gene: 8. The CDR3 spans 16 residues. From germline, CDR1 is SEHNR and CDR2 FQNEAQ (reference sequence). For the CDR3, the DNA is TGTGCCAGCAGCTTAATTGGACAGGGGAAAAACTACGAGCAGTACTTC. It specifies CASSLIGQGKNYEQYF.

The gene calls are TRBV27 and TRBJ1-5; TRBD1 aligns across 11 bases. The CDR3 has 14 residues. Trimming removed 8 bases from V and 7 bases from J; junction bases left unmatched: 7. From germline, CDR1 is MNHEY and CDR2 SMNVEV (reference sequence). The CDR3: CASGPGTGGQPQHF. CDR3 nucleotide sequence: TGTGCCAGCGGCCCCGGGACAGGGGGACAGCCCCAGCATTTT.

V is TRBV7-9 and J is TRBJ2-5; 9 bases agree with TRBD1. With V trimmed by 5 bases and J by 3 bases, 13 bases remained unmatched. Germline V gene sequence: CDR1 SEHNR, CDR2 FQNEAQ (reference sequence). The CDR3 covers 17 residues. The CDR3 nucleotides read TGTGCCAGCAGCCAAGCCCTGGGGGGGACAGGGAAAGAGACCCAGTACTTC. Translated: CASSQALGGTGKETQYF.

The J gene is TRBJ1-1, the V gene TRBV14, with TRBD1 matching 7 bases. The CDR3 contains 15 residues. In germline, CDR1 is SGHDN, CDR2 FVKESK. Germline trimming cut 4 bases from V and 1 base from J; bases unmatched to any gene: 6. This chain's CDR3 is CASSLDRVGNTEAFF. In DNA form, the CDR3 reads TGTGCCAGCAGCCTAGACAGGGTTGGGAACACTGAAGCTTTCTTT.

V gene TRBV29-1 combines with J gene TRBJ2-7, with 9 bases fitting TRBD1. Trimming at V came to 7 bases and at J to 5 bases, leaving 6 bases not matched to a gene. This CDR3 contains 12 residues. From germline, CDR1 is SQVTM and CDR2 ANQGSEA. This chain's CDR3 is CSAPGQGNEQYF. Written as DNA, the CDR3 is TGCAGCGCACCGGGACAGGGTAACGAGCAGTACTTC.

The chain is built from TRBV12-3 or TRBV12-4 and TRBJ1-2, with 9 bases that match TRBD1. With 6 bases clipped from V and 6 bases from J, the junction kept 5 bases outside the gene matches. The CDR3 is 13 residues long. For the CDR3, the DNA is TGTGCCAGCAGCCGACAGGGGGTCCATGGCTACACCTTC. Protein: CASSRQGVHGYTF.

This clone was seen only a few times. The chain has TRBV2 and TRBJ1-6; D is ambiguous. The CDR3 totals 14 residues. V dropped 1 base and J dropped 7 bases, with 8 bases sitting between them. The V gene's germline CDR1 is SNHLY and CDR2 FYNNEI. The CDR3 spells CASSEGAFNSPLHF. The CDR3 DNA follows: TGTGCCAGCAGTGAAGGGGCATTCAATTCACCCCTCCACTTT.